This TCR beta chain emerged from a study of T cells in Graves' hyperthyroidism and ophthalmopathy. Study-wide results and caveats: A model of 13 V-J features distinguished ophthalmopathy from stable hyperthyroidism. Among clonotypes expanded in thyroid above 0.001, most were also found in blood.

No ophthalmopathy progression within 18 months constituted stable Graves' hyperthyroidism. Patients were aged 18 to 65, had disease duration under 2 months, and had newly diagnosed hyperthyroidism. Authors of the study amplified TCR beta CDR3 regions from RNA transcripts. With the HTBI primer set, the TCR CDR3 went through a first round of RT-PCR. A single record per CDR3 protein comes from TCRdb applying MiXCR to the multiplex PCR reads. The sample includes a few hundred thousand distinct CDR3 sequences, roughly 14% of them seen just once. With respect to this clonotype: Antigen: not known. This clone may be a read error of a much larger clone one base away.

Sequenced sample: blood. The clonotype comes from a woman in her twenties or thirties with Graves' hyperthyroidism.

The DNA of the CDR3 is TGCAGTGCTCGGAAGTCATCGGGACTTCGCACAGGTACGCAGTATTTT. This translates into CSARKSSGLRTGTQYF. The V and J genes are TRBV20-1 and TRBJ2-3, with D possibly TRBD2 on 6 matching bases. CDR1 and CDR2 (germline): DFQATT, SNEGSKA (reference sequence). The CDR3 extends over 16 amino acids.